Shown below are 24 T cell receptor beta chains from a single sample sequenced in a study of cytomegalovirus exposure and HLA in healthy donors. The PCR made use of 60 Vbeta and 13 Jbeta primers. Sequenced by immunoSEQ multiplex PCR; TCRdb stores in-frame clones only, minus some. The data contain fewer than 150,000 clones, about 69% of them seen just once; the ten biggest clones take up around 2.9%. Sequencing was performed on PBMCs. The receptors here all came from a man aged 25-40 years in good health and CMV-seronegative.

CDR3 nucleotides: TGTGCCAGCAGAGGAAATCCAGGGCGGAATAATCAGCCCCAGCATTTT. Protein sequence: CASRGNPGRNNQPQHF. This chain joins TRBV28 and TRBJ1-5; possible D gene TRBD1, 5 bases. The CDR3 extends over 16 amino acids. Germline CDR1 is MDHEN and CDR2 is SYDVKM. Trimming left V 6 bases short and J 4 bases short, with 19 bases between.

The genes are TRBV4-3 and TRBJ1-5; TRBD1 matches at 7 bases. Germline CDR1 reads LGHNA; CDR2 reads YSLEER. The CDR3 has 15 residues. Germline trimming cut 0 bases from V and 5 bases from J; bases unmatched to any gene: 4. CDR3 in DNA: TGCGCCAGCAGCCAAGAGTACCAGGGGGATCAGCCCCAGCATTTT. Translating it yields CASSQEYQGDQPQHF.

The chain employs TRBV18 and TRBJ2-3; D remains unclear. V shed 5 bases and J shed 5 bases, with 8 bases lying between them. Looked up from germline, CDR1 is KGHSH and CDR2 is LQKENI. The CDR3 is 12 amino acids. The CDR3 reads CASSTSEDTQYF. CDR3 coding DNA: TGTGCCAGCTCAACCAGCGAAGATACGCAGTATTTT. Variable domain in full (rest from reference TRBV18 and TRBJ2-3): NAGVMQNPRHLVRRRGQEARLRCSPMKGHSHVYWYRQLPEEGLKFMVYLQKENIIDESGMPKERFSAEFPKEGPSILRIQQVVRGDSAAYFCASSTSEDTQYFGPGTRLTVL.

The chain couples TRBV4-1 to TRBJ1-1; 7 nucleotides align to TRBD1. The germline gives CDR1 MGHRA, CDR2 YSYEKL. V lost 3 bases, J lost 0 bases, and 4 bases stayed unmatched. This CDR3 is built from 15 residues. This CDR3 reads CASSQAGGLNTEAFF. The CDR3 DNA follows: TGCGCCAGCAGCCAGGCAGGGGGATTGAACACTGAAGCTTTCTTT.

This clone was observed a handful of times. The genes are TRBV30 and TRBJ2-7; the D gene is possibly TRBD2 (6 bases). This CDR3 comprises 14 residues. The V end lost 2 bases, the J end lost 7 bases, and 18 bases lay between the germline ends. The germline V gene has CDR1 GTSNPN and CDR2 SVGIG (reference sequence). CDR3 DNA sequence: TGTGCCTGGAGTACCTGGGACGGGGCGGGAGAGCAGTACTTC. It codes for CAWSTWDGAGEQYF. Drawing the rest from reference TRBV30 and TRBJ2-7, the complete variable domain is SQTIHQWPATLVQPVGSPLSLECTVEGTSNPNLYWYRQAAGRGLQLLFYSVGIGQISSEVPQNLSASRPQDRQFILSSKKLLLSDSGFYLCAWSTWDGAGEQYFGPGTRLTVT.

The chain combines TRBV9 with TRBJ2-1; 13 bases agree with TRBD2. V was clipped by 3 bases and J by 1 base; unmatched bases: 4. Per the germline V gene, CDR1 is SGDLS and CDR2 is YYNGEE. The CDR3 is 17 residues long. CDR3 coding DNA: TGTGCCAGCAGCGCCCCGACTAGCGGGAGGTCCTACAATGAGCAGTTCTTC. Translating it yields CASSAPTSGRSYNEQFF.

This clone turned up a few times. The chain links TRBV28 to TRBJ1-2; 9 nucleotides agree with TRBD1. The CDR3 loop spans 16 amino acids. V shed 6 bases, J shed 5 bases, and the junction held 13 bases outside the gene matches. CDR1 MDHEN and CDR2 SYDVKM come from the germline V gene. CDR3 nucleotides: TGTGCCAGCAGCATAGGATACAGGGGGCCCGAGTATGGCTACACCTTC. Its protein product is CASSIGYRGPEYGYTF.

The V and J genes are TRBV5-1 and TRBJ2-1; no definite D call. This CDR3 spans 14 amino acids. The ends were cut back, 4 bases at V and 2 bases at J, with 10 bases in the middle. Germline CDR1 reads SGHRS; CDR2 reads YFSETQ. The CDR3 here is CASSPDTTYNEQFF. CDR3 bases: TGCGCCAGCAGCCCCGACACAACCTACAATGAGCAGTTCTTC.

This rearrangement joins TRBV4-2 to TRBJ2-7; 7 bases align to TRBD2. CDR3 length: 15 amino acids. V dropped 0 bases and J dropped 6; count of bases not matched to a gene: 8. CDR1 and CDR2 from the germline V gene are LGHNA and YNFKEQ. The CDR3 here is CASSQEWTRMSEQYF. In DNA form, the CDR3 reads TGTGCCAGCAGCCAAGAGTGGACTAGAATGAGCGAGCAGTACTTC.

This clone was counted between two and nine times. Because the CDR3 is missing its conserved closing phenylalanine or tryptophan, this is likely a read error. The genes are TRBV5-1 and TRBJ1-5; D perhaps matches TRBD1 (6 bases). Germline V lookup: CDR1 SGHRS, CDR2 YFSETQ. Deletions cut 4 bases from V and 0 bases from J, with 17 bases between. The length of the CDR3 is 17 residues. The DNA for the CDR3 is TGCGCCAGCAGCCCAGAGACAGGAGATGATAGCAATCAGCCCCAGCATGTT. This encodes CASSPETGDDSNQPQHV.

J is TRBJ1-6 and V is TRBV30, with D uncertain. The CDR3 totals 15 residues. The germline V and J ends were trimmed by 0 bases and 9 bases, with 15 bases remaining between them. The germline V gene has CDR1 GTSNPN and CDR2 SVGIG (reference sequence). CDR3 protein: CAWSVFPSGFSPLHF. The DNA of the CDR3 is TGTGCCTGGAGTGTGTTTCCGTCAGGTTTTTCACCCCTCCACTTT.

The chain's CDR3 is CASSLEQGSAKLFF. The CDR3 DNA reads as TGTGCCAGCAGCTTAGAACAGGGTAGCGCAAAACTGTTTTTT. J is TRBJ1-4 and V is TRBV7-2, with a tentative D call TRBD1 (6 bases). V lost 1 base and J 10 bases, leaving 13 bases between the germline ends. Germline V gene data show CDR1 as SGHTA and CDR2 as FQGNSA. This CDR3 spans 14 amino acids.

J is TRBJ2-2 and V is TRBV5-4; D is perhaps TRBD1 (6 bases). CDR3 length: 15 residues. V was pared by 0 bases and J by 5 bases, with 11 bases between. Germline V lookup: CDR1 SGHNT, CDR2 YYREEE (reference sequence). CDR3 nucleotides: TGTGCCAGCAGCTTGGACAGGGCTGGGACCGGGGAGCTGTTTTTT. Translating it yields CASSLDRAGTGELFF.

The gene calls are TRBV2 and TRBJ2-7, with D perhaps TRBD1 (5 bases). Germline V gene lookup returns CDR1 SNHLY and CDR2 FYNNEI. V was cut by 1 base and J by 3 bases, with 13 bases left in between. The CDR3 loop spans 15 amino acids. The CDR3 here is CASSEEAVRGYEQYF. The CDR3 DNA reads as TGTGCCAGCAGTGAAGAGGCAGTTAGGGGCTACGAGCAGTACTTC.

This clone was detected only a few times. The V call is TRBV11-2, the J call TRBJ2-5; TRBD2 is a possible D gene (6 bases). Germline V lookup: CDR1 SGHAT, CDR2 FQNNGV. V lost 5 bases and J 2 bases, leaving 9 bases between the germline ends. There are 13 residues in the CDR3. The chain's CDR3 is CASSPGGQETQYF. CDR3 DNA: TGTGCCAGCAGCCCCGGGGGACAAGAGACCCAGTACTTC.

The rearrangement links TRBV7-6 to TRBJ2-5; perhaps TRBD2 as D (6 bases). The CDR3 contains 18 residues. Trimming took 1 base from V and 1 from J, leaving 19 bases between them. CDR1 and CDR2 from the germline V gene are SGHVS and FNYEAQ. The CDR3 DNA reads as TGTGCCAGCAGCTTAGATGGTTTCGGGGTGCGGGGCCAAGAGACCCAGTACTTC. Its translation: CASSLDGFGVRGQETQYF.

This clone has more than one count but fewer than ten. This chain uses TRBV19 with TRBJ2-5, with TRBD2 identical over 9 bases. The CDR3 is made up of 17 amino acids. Unmatched junction bases numbered 11, after V lost 4 bases and J lost 2 bases. CDR1 and CDR2 from the germline V gene are LNHDA and SQIVND (reference sequence). The DNA of the CDR3 is TGTGCCAGTAGTACATTGGGGCGGGGGGGGAGACAAGAGACCCAGTACTTC. It yields the protein CASSTLGRGGRQETQYF.

The rearrangement uses TRBV7-9 and TRBJ2-7; the match to TRBD1 covers 9 bases. This CDR3 has 15 residues. Germline V CDR1 and CDR2: SEHNR, FQNEAQ (reference sequence). The ends lost 4 bases at V and 3 bases at J; junction bases unmatched: 7. The CDR3 sequence: CASSSSDRGLYEQYF. DNA of the CDR3: TGTGCCAGCAGCTCCTCGGACAGGGGTCTCTACGAGCAGTACTTC.

The chain couples TRBV25-1 to TRBJ2-2; D may be TRBD1 (6 bases). This CDR3 spans 15 amino acids. Germline CDR1 reads MGHDK; CDR2 reads SYGVNS. The ends were cut back, 5 bases at V and 5 bases at J, with 15 bases in the middle. The DNA of the CDR3 is TGTGCCAGCAGTATCTACAGGGTTGGGACCGGGGAGCTGTTTTTT. This codes for CASSIYRVGTGELFF.

This clone turned up a few times. The rearrangement joins TRBV6-4 to TRBJ2-1; possibly TRBD2 for D (6 bases). The germline V gene has CDR1 MRHNA and CDR2 SNTAGT. The CDR3 sequence is 13 residues long. V lost 6 bases and J lost 5, with 11 bases in between. CDR3 sequence: CASSPTSHNEQFF. The CDR3 DNA reads TGTGCCAGCAGCCCGACTAGTCACAATGAGCAGTTCTTC.

The chain is built from TRBV7-2 and TRBJ2-7, with 12 bases identical to TRBD1. The CDR3 covers 15 residues. CDR1 SGHTA and CDR2 FQGNSA come from the germline V gene. V gave up 5 bases and J gave up 6 bases; unmatched junction bases: 8. The CDR3 coding sequence is TGTGCCAGCAGCACGACCGGGACAGGGGGCATCGAGCAGTACTTC. Translated: CASSTTGTGGIEQYF.

The rearrangement links TRBV7-2 to TRBJ2-1; 11 bases map to TRBD2. V lost 5 bases to trimming and J lost 7 bases; unmatched junction nucleotides: 13. Per germline, CDR1 SGHTA and CDR2 FQGNSA. The CDR3 consists of 17 residues. The CDR3 nucleotides are TGTGCCAGCAGCCGCAACCCTAGCGGGGGGAGGGGTAATGAGCAGTTCTTC. Its protein product is CASSRNPSGGRGNEQFF.

The chain employs TRBV30 and TRBJ2-2, with 8 bases fitting TRBD2. Trimming cost V 8 bases and J 3 bases; bases outside gene matches: 8. The CDR3 has 14 residues. Germline values: CDR1 GTSNPN, CDR2 SVGIG (reference sequence). The CDR3 DNA follows: TGTGCCAAAAAAAGCGGGAGCTACACCGGGGAGCTGTTTTTT. Its translation is CAKKSGSYTGELFF. Full variable domain (remainder filled in from reference TRBV30 and TRBJ2-2): SQTIHQWPATLVQPVGSPLSLECTVEGTSNPNLYWYRQAAGRGLQLLFYSVGIGQISSEVPQNLSASRPQDRQFILSSKKLLLSDSGFYLCAKKSGSYTGELFFGEGSRLTVL.

J is TRBJ2-7 and V is TRBV30, with 9 bases aligning to TRBD1. Germline CDR1 is GTSNPN and CDR2 is SVGIG (reference sequence). Unmatched junction bases numbered 13, after V lost 1 base and J lost 9 bases. The CDR3 contains 15 residues. The CDR3 DNA reads TGTGCCTGGAGTGGATCGGGACAGGGAGGAGAGGGGCAGTACTTC. Its protein is CAWSGSGQGGEGQYF.